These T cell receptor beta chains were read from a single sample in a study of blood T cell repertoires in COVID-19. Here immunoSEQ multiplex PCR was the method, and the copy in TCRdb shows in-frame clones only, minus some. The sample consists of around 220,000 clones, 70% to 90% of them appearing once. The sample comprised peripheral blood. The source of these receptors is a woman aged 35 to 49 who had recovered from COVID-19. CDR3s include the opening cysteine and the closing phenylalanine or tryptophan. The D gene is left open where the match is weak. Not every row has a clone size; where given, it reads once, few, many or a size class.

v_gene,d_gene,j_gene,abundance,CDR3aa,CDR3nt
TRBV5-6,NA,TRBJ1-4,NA,CATRQYSNEKLFF,TGTGCCACCCGACAGTATTCTAATGAAAAACTGTTTTTT
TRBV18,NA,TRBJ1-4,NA,CASSSPLGVSNEKLFF,TGTGCCAGCTCGTCCCCCCTCGGGGTCTCGAATGAAAAACTGTTTTTT
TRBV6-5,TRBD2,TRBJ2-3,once,CASSYSPSGNTDTQYF,TGTGCCAGCAGTTACTCACCTAGCGGGAACACAGATACGCAGTATTTT
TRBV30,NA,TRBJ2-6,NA,CAWSVVGGSGANVLTF,TGTGCCTGGAGTGTAGTCGGGGGTTCGGGGGCCAACGTCCTGACTTTC
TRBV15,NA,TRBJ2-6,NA,CATSRDRVLSGANVLTF,TGTGCCACCAGCAGAGACAGGGTACTATCTGGGGCCAACGTCCTGACTTTC
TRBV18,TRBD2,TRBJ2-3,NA,CASSPGLARTDTQYF,TGTGCCAGCTCACCGGGACTAGCTCGCACAGATACGCAGTATTTT
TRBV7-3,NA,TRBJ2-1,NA,CASSSGSHNEQFF,TGTGCCAGCAGCTCCGGGAGTCACAATGAGCAGTTCTTC
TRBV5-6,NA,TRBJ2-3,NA,CASSLGLEIGTDTQYF,TGTGCCAGCAGCTTGGGACTAGAAATTGGCACAGATACGCAGTATTTT
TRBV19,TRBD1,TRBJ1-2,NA,CASSLQGAGNYGYTF,TGTGCCAGTAGTCTACAGGGGGCTGGTAACTATGGCTACACCTTC
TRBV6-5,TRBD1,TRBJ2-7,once,CASSYDRANSYEQYF,TGTGCCAGCAGTTACGACAGGGCTAACTCCTACGAGCAGTACTTC
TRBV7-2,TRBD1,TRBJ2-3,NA,CASSFIKGALPDTQYF,TGTGCCAGCAGCTTTATCAAGGGGGCCTTGCCAGATACGCAGTATTTT
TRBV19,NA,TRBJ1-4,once,CASSKQPPAELFF,TGTGCCAGTAGTAAGCAGCCCCCCGCGGAACTGTTTTTT
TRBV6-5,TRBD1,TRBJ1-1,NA,CASTNGQGNTEAFF,TGTGCCAGCACCAACGGACAGGGAAACACTGAAGCTTTCTTT
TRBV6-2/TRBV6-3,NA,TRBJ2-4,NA,CASSKIGTPGNIQYF,TGTGCCAGCAGCAAGATTGGGACTCCAGGAAACATTCAGTACTTC
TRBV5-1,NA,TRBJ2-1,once,CASSLGTHNEQFF,TGCGCCAGCAGCTTGGGGACTCACAATGAGCAGTTCTTC
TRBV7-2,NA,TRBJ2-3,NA,CASSLGGSHPTDTQYF,TGTGCCAGCAGCTTAGGGGGCTCTCACCCCACAGATACGCAGTATTTT
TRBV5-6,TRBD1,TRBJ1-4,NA,CASSFEGQGVKLFF,TGTGCCAGCAGCTTCGAGGGACAGGGGGTAAAACTGTTTTTT
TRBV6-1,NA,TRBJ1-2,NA,CASLATQGLGYTF,TGTGCCAGCCTTGCTACTCAGGGCCTTGGCTACACCTTC
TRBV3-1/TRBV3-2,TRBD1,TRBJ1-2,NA,CASSQQTTGGVYGYTF,TGTGCCAGCAGCCAACAAACGACAGGGGGCGTCTATGGCTACACCTTC
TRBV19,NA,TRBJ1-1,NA,CASGQRGTEAFF,TGTGCCAGTGGACAGCGAGGCACTGAAGCTTTCTTT
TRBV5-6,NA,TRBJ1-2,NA,CASSLGTVNYGYTF,TGTGCCAGCAGCTTGGGGACAGTCAACTATGGCTACACCTTC
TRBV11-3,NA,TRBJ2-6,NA,CASSDLASGANVLTF,TGTGCCAGCAGCGATCTAGCGTCTGGGGCCAACGTCCTGACTTTC
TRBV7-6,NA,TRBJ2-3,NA,CASSPPAAVVRDTQYF,TGTGCCAGCAGCCCCCCTGCAGCGGTAGTACGAGATACGCAGTATTTT
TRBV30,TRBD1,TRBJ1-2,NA,CAWSRKGANYGYTF,TGTGCCTGGAGTAGGAAGGGGGCAAACTATGGCTACACCTTC
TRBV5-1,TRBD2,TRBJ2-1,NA,CASSSSGGYNEQFF,TGCGCCAGCAGCTCTAGCGGGGGGTACAATGAGCAGTTCTTC
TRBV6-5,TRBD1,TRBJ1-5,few,CASRPDRGSQPQHF,TGTGCCAGCAGGCCGGACAGGGGGAGTCAGCCCCAGCATTTT
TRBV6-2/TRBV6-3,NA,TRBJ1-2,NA,CASSYSRDYGYTF,TGTGCCAGCAGTTACTCGCGTGACTATGGCTACACCTTC
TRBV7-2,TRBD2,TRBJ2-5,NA,CASSLKGLAGSWETQYF,TGTGCCAGCAGCTTAAAGGGACTAGCGGGATCGTGGGAGACCCAGTACTTC